The rows below give T cell receptor beta chains drawn from one sample of a study of regulatory T cells in long-lasting Graves disease. TCRdb fed the multiplex PCR reads into MiXCR, producing one record per CDR3 protein. The sample consists of about half a million distinct CDR3 sequences, 20% to 25% of them appearing once. Sample: peripheral blood mononuclear cells (PBMCs), taken when the disease was refractory, from a patient treated with antithyroid drugs. These TCRs come from a female donor with Graves disease. CDR3s include the opening cysteine and the closing phenylalanine or tryptophan. A D gene is named only where the DNA matches it firmly. The size of a clone is reported for some rows only, either as once, few or many, or as a class for expanded clones.

>TRBV11-3|TRBJ1-2|.|.
CASSLEEGGLLYGYTF
TGTGCCAGCAGCTTAGAAGAAGGAGGGCTCCTCTATGGCTACACCTTC
>TRBV10-3|TRBJ1-2|many|TRBD1
CAISGGPGTGRTDGYTF
TGTGCCATCAGTGGGGGTCCCGGGACAGGACGCACTGATGGCTACACCTTC
>TRBV28|TRBJ2-3|.|.
CASSLQGTGTDTQYF
TGTGCCAGCAGCCTTCAGGGGACGGGCACAGATACGCAGTATTTT
>TRBV6-9|TRBJ2-6|.|.
CASSYRISSGANVLTF
TGTGCCAGCAGTTACAGGATCTCCTCTGGGGCCAACGTCCTGACTTTC
>TRBV7-9|TRBJ1-1|many|.
CASSFLREKGTEAFF
TGTGCCAGCAGCTTCCTCCGGGAGAAGGGCACTGAAGCTTTCTTT
>TRBV9|TRBJ2-7|many|.
CASSAGTLVGEQYF
TGTGCCAGCAGCGCCGGGACTCTCGTGGGGGAGCAGTACTTC
>TRBV11-2|TRBJ2-5|many|TRBD1
CASSQDRAYETQYF
TGTGCCAGCAGCCAGGACAGGGCATATGAGACCCAGTACTTC
>TRBV6-1|TRBJ2-2|few|.
CASSPDSPLPVGTGELFF
TGTGCCAGTTCTCCGGACAGTCCTCTCCCCGTGGGGACCGGGGAGCTGTTTTTT
>TRBV30|TRBJ2-7|.|.
CAWSVPGDEQYF
TGTGCCTGGAGTGTACCAGGGGACGAGCAGTACTTC
>TRBV7-9|TRBJ2-7|many|.
CASSPLIRALPYEQYF
TGTGCCAGCAGCCCGCTTATACGCGCCCTTCCCTACGAGCAGTACTTC
>TRBV7-2|TRBJ2-7|few|.
CASSPIRDNSYEQYF
TGTGCCAGCAGCCCGATCCGGGACAACTCCTACGAGCAGTACTTC
>TRBV28|TRBJ2-7|many|.
CAGSFNWRASSYEQYF
TGTGCCGGCAGTTTTAACTGGCGGGCGAGCTCCTACGAGCAGTACTTC
>TRBV11-2|TRBJ1-1|many|.
CASSLIVNTEAFF
TGTGCCAGCAGCTTAATCGTGAACACTGAAGCTTTCTTT
>TRBV30|TRBJ1-6|.|TRBD1
CAWSRDRNNSPLHF
TGTGCCTGGAGTCGGGACAGGAATAATTCACCCCTCCACTTT
>TRBV20-1|TRBJ1-6|.|.
CSARGTVPETPTLHF
TGCAGTGCTAGAGGGACAGTCCCTGAAACTCCTACCCTCCACTTT
>TRBV7-8|TRBJ1-2|few|.
CASSLRAANYGYTF
TGTGCCAGCAGCCTTCGGGCAGCTAACTATGGCTACACCTTC
>TRBV19|TRBJ2-2|.|TRBD1
CASSIILQGLDTGELFF
TGTGCCAGTAGTATTATCTTACAGGGGCTAGACACCGGGGAGCTGTTTTTT
>TRBV7-2|TRBJ1-1|many|.
CASSRGQWNTEAFF
TGTGCCAGCAGCCGCGGACAGTGGAACACTGAAGCTTTCTTT
>TRBV5-1|TRBJ2-7|many|.
CASSFGTAGEQYF
TGTGCCAGCAGCTTCGGGACCGCCGGCGAGCAGTACTTC
>TRBV4-3|TRBJ1-2|.|TRBD1
CASSHDREDSYGYTF
TGCGCCAGCAGCCACGACAGGGAGGACTCCTATGGCTACACCTTC
>TRBV19|TRBJ2-2|few|.
CASTRTDHTGELFF
TGTGCCAGTACTCGGACAGATCACACCGGGGAGCTGTTTTTT
>TRBV7-3|TRBJ2-2|many|TRBD1
CASSASGTGTGELFF
TGTGCCAGCAGCGCCTCCGGGACAGGGACCGGGGAGCTGTTTTTT
>TRBV7-9|TRBJ1-2|.|.
CASSNGLWSDGYTF
TGTGCCAGCAGCAATGGCCTGTGGTCGGACGGCTACACCTTC
>TRBV20-1|TRBJ1-6|.|.
CSARGSGSSYNSPLHF
TGCAGTGCTCGCGGGAGCGGGAGCTCCTATAATTCACCCCTCCACTTT
>TRBV28|TRBJ2-1|.|TRBD2
CASNGLAGTSYNEQFF
TGTGCCAGCAACGGACTAGCGGGAACTTCCTACAATGAGCAGTTCTTC
>TRBV20-1|TRBJ1-5|few|TRBD1
CSARDGTGENQPQHF
TGCAGTGCTAGAGATGGGACAGGGGAAAATCAGCCCCAGCATTTT
>TRBV28|TRBJ1-1|many|.
CASSLSGATEAFF
TGTGCCAGCAGCTTATCGGGAGCCACTGAAGCTTTCTTT
>TRBV2|TRBJ1-6|many|.
CASRIMGPLHF
TGTGCCAGCAGGATAATGGGTCCCCTCCACTTT
>TRBV7-8|TRBJ2-1|.|.
CASSLELNEQFF
TGTGCCAGCAGCTTAGAGCTGAATGAGCAGTTCTTC
>TRBV12-3/TRBV12-4|TRBJ2-2|.|TRBD2
CASRPWGLVAEMGTGELFF
TGTGCCAGCAGACCGTGGGGACTAGTGGCTGAGATGGGCACCGGGGAGCTGTTTTTT
>TRBV11-2|TRBJ2-5|.|.
CASTPGFQETQYF
TGTGCCAGCACCCCAGGGTTCCAAGAGACCCAGTACTTC